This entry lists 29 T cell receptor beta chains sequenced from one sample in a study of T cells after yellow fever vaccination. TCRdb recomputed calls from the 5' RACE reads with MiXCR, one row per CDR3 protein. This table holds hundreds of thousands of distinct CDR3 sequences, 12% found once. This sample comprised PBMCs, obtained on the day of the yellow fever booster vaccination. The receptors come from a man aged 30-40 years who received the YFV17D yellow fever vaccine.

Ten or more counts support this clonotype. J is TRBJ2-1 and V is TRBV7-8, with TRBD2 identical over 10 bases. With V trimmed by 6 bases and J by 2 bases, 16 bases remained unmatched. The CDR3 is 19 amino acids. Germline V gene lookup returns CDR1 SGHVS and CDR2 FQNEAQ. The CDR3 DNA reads TGTGCCAGCAGTCCAAAGCCCGCTAGCGGGAGTGTCACCTACAATGAGCAGTTCTTC. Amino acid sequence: CASSPKPASGSVTYNEQFF. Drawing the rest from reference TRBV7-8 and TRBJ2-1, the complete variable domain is GAGVSQSPRYKVAKRGQDVALRCDPISGHVSLFWYQQALGQGPEFLTYFQNEAQLDKSGLPSDRFFAERPEGSVSTLKIQRTQQEDSAVYLCASSPKPASGSVTYNEQFFGPGTRLTVL.

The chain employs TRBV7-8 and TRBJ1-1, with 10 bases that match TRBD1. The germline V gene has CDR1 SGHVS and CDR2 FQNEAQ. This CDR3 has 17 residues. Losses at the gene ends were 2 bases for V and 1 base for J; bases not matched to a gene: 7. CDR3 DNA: TGTGCCAGCAGCTTATTTGGGACAGGGGCCCCGAACACTGAAGCTTTCTTT. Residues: CASSLFGTGAPNTEAFF.

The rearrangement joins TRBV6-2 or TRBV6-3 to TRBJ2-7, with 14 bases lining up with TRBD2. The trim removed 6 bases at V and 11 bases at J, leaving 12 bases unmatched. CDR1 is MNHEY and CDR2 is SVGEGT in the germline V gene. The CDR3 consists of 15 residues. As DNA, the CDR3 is TGTGCCAGCAGAGACCCGGGACTAGCGGGGGTTCAGGAGTACTTC. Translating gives CASRDPGLAGVQEYF.

For the CDR3, the DNA is TGTGCCAGCAGCTCCCCACTCGTCGATGAGCAGTTCTTC. Its protein is CASSSPLVDEQFF. The V and J genes are TRBV7-3 and TRBJ2-1, with D uncertain. The CDR3 has 13 amino acids. Germline V gene sequence: CDR1 SGHTA, CDR2 FQGTGA. V was pared by 4 bases and J by 8 bases, with 12 bases between.

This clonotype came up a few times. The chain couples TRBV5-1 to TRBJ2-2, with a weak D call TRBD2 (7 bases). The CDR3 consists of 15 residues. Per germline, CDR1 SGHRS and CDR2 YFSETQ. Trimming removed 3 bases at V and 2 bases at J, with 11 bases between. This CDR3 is CASSSRGRNTGELFF. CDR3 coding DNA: TGCGCCAGCAGCTCGCGGGGGCGAAACACCGGGGAGCTGTTTTTT.

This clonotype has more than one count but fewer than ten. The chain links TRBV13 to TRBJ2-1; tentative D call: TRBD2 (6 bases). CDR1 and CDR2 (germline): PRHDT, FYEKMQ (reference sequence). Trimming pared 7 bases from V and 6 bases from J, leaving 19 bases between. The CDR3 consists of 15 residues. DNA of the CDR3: TGTGCCAGCACCCCACTAACGGGAGTCCCCAATGAGCAGTTCTTC. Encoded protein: CASTPLTGVPNEQFF.

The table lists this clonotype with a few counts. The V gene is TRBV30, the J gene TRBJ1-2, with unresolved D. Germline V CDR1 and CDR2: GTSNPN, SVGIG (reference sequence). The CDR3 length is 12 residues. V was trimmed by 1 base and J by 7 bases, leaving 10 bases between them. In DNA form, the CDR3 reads TGTGCCTGGAGTGGCTCGGATCTTGGCTACACCTTC. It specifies CAWSGSDLGYTF.

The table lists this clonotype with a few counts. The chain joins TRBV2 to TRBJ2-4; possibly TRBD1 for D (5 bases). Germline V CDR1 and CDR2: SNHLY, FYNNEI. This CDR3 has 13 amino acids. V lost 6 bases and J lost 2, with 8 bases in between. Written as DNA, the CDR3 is TGTGCCAGCAGCAGGGAATCCAAAAACATTCAGTACTTC. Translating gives CASSRESKNIQYF.

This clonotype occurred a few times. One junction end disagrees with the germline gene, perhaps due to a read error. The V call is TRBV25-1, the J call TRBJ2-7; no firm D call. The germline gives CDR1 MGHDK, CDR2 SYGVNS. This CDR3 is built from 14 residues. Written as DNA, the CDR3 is TGTGCCAGCAGCGAATCGAGAGGACCCTACGAGCAGTACTTC. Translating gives CASSESRGPYEQYF.

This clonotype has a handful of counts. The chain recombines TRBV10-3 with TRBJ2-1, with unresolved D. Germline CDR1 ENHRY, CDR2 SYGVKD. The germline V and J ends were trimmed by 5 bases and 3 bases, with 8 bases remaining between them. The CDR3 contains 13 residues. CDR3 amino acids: CAISPPLYNEQFF. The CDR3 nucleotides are TGTGCCATCAGTCCCCCCCTCTACAATGAGCAGTTCTTC.

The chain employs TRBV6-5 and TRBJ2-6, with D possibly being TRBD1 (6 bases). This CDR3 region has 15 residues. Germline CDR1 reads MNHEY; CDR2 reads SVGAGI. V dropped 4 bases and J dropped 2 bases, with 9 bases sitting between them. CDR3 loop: CASSFPGAGANVLTF. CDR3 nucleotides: TGTGCCAGCAGTTTCCCAGGGGCTGGGGCCAACGTCCTGACTTTC.

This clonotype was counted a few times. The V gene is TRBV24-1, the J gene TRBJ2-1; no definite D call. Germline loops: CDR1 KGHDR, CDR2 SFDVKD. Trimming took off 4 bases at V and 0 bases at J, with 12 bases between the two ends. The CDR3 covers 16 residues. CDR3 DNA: TGTGCCACCAGTGAGACCCCAGTGAGCTCCTACAATGAGCAGTTCTTC. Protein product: CATSETPVSSYNEQFF.

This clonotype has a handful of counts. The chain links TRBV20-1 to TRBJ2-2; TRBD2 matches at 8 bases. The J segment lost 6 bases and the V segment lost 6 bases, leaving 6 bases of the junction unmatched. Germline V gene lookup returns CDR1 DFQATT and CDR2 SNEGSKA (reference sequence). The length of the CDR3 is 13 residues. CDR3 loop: CSARSGGAGELFF. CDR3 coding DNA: TGCAGTGCCCGGTCCGGGGGGGCCGGGGAGCTGTTTTTT.

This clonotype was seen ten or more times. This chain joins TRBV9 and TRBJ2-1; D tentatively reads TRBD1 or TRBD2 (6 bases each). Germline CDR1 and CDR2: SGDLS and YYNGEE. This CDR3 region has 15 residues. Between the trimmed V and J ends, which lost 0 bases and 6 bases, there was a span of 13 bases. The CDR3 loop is CASSVGGAYSNEQFF. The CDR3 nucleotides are TGTGCCAGCAGCGTAGGGGGGGCATACTCCAATGAGCAGTTCTTC.

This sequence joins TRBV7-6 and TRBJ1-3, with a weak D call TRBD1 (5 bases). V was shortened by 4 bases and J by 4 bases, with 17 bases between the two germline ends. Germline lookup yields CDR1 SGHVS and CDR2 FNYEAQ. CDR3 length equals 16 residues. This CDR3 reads CASSSTLAGEGNTIYF. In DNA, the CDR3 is TGTGCCAGCAGCTCCACCCTTGCGGGGGAAGGAAACACCATATATTTT.

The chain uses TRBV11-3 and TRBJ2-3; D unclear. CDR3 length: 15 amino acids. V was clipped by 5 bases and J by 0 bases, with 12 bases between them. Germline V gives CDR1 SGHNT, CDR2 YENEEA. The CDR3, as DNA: TGTGCCAGCAGCCATCTACCAGGAAGCACAGATACGCAGTATTTT. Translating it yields CASSHLPGSTDTQYF. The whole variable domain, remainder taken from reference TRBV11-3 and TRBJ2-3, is EAGVVQSPRYKIIEKKQPVAFWCNPISGHNTLYWYLQNLGQGPELLIRYENEEAVDDSQLPKDRFSAERLKGVDSTLKIQPAELGDSAVYLCASSHLPGSTDTQYFGPGTRLTVL.

CDR3 in amino acids: CASSLATVGEQFF. In nucleotides, the CDR3 is TGTGCCAGCAGCTTAGCGACTGTCGGGGAGCAGTTCTTC. The chain combines TRBV11-3 with TRBJ2-1; no clear D gene. Trimming pared 1 base from V and 10 bases from J, leaving 11 bases between. Germline V gives CDR1 SGHNT, CDR2 YENEEA. CDR3 length equals 13 residues.

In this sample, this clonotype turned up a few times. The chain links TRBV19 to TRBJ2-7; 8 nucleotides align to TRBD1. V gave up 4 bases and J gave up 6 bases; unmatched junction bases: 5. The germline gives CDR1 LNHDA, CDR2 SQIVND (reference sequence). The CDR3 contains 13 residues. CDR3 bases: TGTGCCAGTAGTACCGACAGGGGACGCGAGCAGTACTTC. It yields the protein CASSTDRGREQYF.

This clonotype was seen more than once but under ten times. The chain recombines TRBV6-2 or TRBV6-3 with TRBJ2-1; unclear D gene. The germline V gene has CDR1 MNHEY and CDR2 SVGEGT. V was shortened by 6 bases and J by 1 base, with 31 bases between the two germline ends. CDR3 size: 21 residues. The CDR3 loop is CASRAPLHWGSRVASYNEQFF. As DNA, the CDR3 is TGTGCCAGCAGGGCCCCGTTACATTGGGGTTCTAGGGTAGCTTCCTACAATGAGCAGTTCTTC.

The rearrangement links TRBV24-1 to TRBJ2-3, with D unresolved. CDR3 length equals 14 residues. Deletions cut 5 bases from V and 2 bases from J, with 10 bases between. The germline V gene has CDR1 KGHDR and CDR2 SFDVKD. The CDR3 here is CATSASRSTDTQYF. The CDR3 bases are TGTGCCACCAGTGCGTCACGCTCCACAGATACGCAGTATTTT.

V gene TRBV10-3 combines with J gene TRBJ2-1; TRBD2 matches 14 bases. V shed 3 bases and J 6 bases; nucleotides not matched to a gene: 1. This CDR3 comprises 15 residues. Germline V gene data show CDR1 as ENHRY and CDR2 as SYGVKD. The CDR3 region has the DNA TGTGCCATCAGTGACGGGACTAGCGGGAGCAATGAGCAGTTCTTC. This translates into CAISDGTSGSNEQFF.

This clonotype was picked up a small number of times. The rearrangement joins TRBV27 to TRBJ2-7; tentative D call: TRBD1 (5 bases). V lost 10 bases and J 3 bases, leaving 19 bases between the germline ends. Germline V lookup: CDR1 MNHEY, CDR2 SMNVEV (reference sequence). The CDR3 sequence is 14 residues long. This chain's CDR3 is CATSRRVKDYEQYF. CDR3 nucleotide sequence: TGTGCCACTTCCCGCAGGGTGAAGGACTACGAGCAGTACTTC.

The CDR3 sequence is CSVPGQGKSGREYNEQFF. DNA for the CDR3: TGCAGCGTCCCAGGACAGGGGAAAAGCGGGAGGGAATACAATGAGCAGTTCTTC. V gene TRBV29-1 combines with J gene TRBJ2-1; a weak D match, TRBD2 (10 bases). The germline V and J ends were trimmed by 6 bases and 4 bases, with 28 bases remaining between them. In germline, CDR1 is SQVTM, CDR2 ANQGSEA. The CDR3 contains 18 residues.

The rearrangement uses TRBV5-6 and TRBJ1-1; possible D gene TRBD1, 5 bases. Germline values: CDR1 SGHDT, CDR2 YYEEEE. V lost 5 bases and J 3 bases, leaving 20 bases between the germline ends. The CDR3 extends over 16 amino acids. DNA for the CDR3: TGTGCCAGCAGGGCGGGCCCCCGGGGCCCCGACACTGAAGCTTTCTTT. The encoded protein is CASRAGPRGPDTEAFF.

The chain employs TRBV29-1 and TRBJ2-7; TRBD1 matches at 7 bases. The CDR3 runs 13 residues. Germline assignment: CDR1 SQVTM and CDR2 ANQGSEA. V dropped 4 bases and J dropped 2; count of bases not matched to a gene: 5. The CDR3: CSVVGQRPYEQYF. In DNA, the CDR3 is TGCAGCGTTGTGGGACAGCGTCCCTACGAGCAGTACTTC.

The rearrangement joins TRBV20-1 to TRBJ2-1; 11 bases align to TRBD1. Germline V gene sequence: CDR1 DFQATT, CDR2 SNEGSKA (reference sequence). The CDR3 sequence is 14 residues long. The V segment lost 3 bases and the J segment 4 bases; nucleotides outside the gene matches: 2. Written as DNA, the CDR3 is TGCAGTGCTAGGGACAGGGGGCAGTACAATGAGCAGTTCTTC. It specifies CSARDRGQYNEQFF.

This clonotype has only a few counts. The CDR3 DNA reads TGTGCCACGACCGGCGGTAACACAGATACGCAGTATTTT. It is translated as CATTGGNTDTQYF. J is TRBJ2-3 and V is TRBV7-2; D is unresolved. With 10 bases removed from V and 2 bases from J, the gap between germline ends came to 13 bases. Germline loops: CDR1 SGHTA, CDR2 FQGNSA. The CDR3 has 13 amino acids.

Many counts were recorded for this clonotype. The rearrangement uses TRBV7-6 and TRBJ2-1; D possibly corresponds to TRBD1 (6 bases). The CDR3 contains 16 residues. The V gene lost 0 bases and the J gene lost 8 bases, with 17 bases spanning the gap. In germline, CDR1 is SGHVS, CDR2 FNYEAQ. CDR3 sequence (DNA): TGTGCCAGCAGCTTAGCGGGACACCTTTTAATCGATGAGCAGTTCTTC. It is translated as CASSLAGHLLIDEQFF.

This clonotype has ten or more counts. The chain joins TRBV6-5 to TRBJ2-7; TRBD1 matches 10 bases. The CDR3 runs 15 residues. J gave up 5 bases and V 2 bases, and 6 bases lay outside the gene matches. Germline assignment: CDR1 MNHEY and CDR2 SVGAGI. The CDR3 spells CASSYQGQGLDEQYF. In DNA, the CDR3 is TGTGCCAGCAGTTACCAGGGACAGGGGTTGGACGAGCAGTACTTC.